This TCR beta chain emerged from a study of blood T cell repertoires in COVID-19 (TCRdb year 2020). For the study in its entirety: Samples from collaborators originated in the United States, Italy and Spain and spanned both the acute and convalescent phases of COVID-19. The prospective study material was composed of cDNA or gDNA derived from T cells, B-cell-depleted T cells, or PBMCs. Subjects who had been exposed to COVID-19, were actively infected with it, or had recovered from it provided the deeply sampled blood TCRbeta repertoires that made up the dataset. The repertoires were made available in a free public database intended to serve as a resource for research on the immune response to SARS-CoV-2. The samples were drawn from the first 160 participants of the ongoing ImmuneRACE study and from 1,254 subjects provided by 6 global collaborators. A de-identified subject ID, COVID-19 status, age in years and sex were almost always included in the sample metadata. HLA class I and class II types, where available, came from metadata supplied by the sample provider rather than from assay-based typing.

Whole blood was collected in K2EDTA tubes by collaborating institutions according to the institutions' own protocols. For TCRbeta analysis, collaborators shipped samples as frozen whole blood, isolated PBMCs, or DNA extracted from either of those sample types. TCRbeta CDR3 regions were amplified from genomic DNA by means of the immunoSEQ Assay, a bias-controlled multiplex PCR. For the original study's pipeline: Nucleated cell counts per sample were estimated from amplification of reference gene primers within the assay. Sequence reads were collapsed and filtered to measure the absolute abundance of every unique TCRbeta CDR3 rearrangement. For each sample, productive Simpson clonality was calculated as the square root of Simpson's diversity index over productive rearrangements. TCRdb took this table from immuneACCESS and kept in-frame rearrangements with V and J called. Such tables lack part of the clones; where checked against another copy, unresolved V genes explain under half of the gap, and the rest is unexplained. Clone size and V and J calls were adopted from that table, with D and trimming inferred from the DNA. The sample table contains more than 110,000 clones; only one count was recorded for around 82% of them. 3.5% to 4.5% of the sample goes to the ten largest clones.

This clone was picked up one time. The clone's antigen remains unknown. Per-nucleotide qualities are absent, and no much larger clonotype sits a single base away. Broader findings and caveats from the paper: The quantity of clinical and demographic metadata differed by source and by participant and was supplied without curation.

Inclusive of the bounding cysteine and phenylalanine, the CDR3 is 15 residues long. Just CDR3 DNA is preserved here, 45 bases in frame from base 1. V is shortened by 4 bases, J by 3 bases, and the region joining them spans 17 bases. CDR1 is given as SGHRS and CDR2 as YFSETQ, both from the germline V gene. The receptor was isolated from a woman aged 60-75 years with acute or convalescent COVID-19. Here the chain combines TRBV5-1 and TRBJ2-7; TRBD2 is possibly the D segment (7 matching bases). Sequenced material: peripheral blood. The CDR3 is CASSTGGAGSYEQYF. The DNA reads TGCGCCAGCAGCACTGGGGGGGCGGGGAGCTACGAGCAGTACTTC.